This paragraph reports one T cell receptor beta chain. Its antigen is undetermined. In germline, CDR1 is LNHDA, CDR2 SQIVND (reference sequence). V lost 1 base, J lost 6 bases, and 9 bases lay in between. CDR3 size: 13 residues. Researchers ran the PCR with 60 Vbeta and 13 Jbeta primers. The method was immunoSEQ multiplex PCR; TCRdb's version includes in-frame clones alone and lacks a portion of them. In total, the table holds fewer than 200,000 clones. The sample originates from a study of cytomegalovirus exposure and HLA in healthy donors. Whole-study findings and limits: The study recorded fewer than 200 TCR beta chains that were cytomegalovirus-associated. Reported findings show TCR beta sequences accurately forecast HLA-A and HLA-B alleles in most subjects.

The chain carries TRBV19 and TRBJ1-2; D ambiguous. Sequenced input: PBMCs. This clonotype originated in a man aged 25-40 years in good health and CMV-seronegative. CDR3: CASSIGGLNGYTF. The CDR3 region has the DNA TGTGCCAGTAGTATAGGAGGACTAAATGGCTACACCTTC.